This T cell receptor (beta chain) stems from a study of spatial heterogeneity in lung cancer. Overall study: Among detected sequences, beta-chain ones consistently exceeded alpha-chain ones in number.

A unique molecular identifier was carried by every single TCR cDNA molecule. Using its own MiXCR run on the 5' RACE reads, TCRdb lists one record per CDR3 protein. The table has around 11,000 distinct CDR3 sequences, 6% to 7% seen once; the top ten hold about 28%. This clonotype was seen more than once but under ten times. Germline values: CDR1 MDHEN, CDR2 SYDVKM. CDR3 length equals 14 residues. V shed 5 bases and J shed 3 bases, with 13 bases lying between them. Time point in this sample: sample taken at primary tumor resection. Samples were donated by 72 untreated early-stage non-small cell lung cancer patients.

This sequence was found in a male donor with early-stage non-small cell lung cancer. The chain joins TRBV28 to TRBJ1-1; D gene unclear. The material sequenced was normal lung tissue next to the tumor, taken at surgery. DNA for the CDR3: TGTGCCAGCAGTCCCTTCTCGGTGGACACTGAAGCTTTCTTT. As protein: CASSPFSVDTEAFF.